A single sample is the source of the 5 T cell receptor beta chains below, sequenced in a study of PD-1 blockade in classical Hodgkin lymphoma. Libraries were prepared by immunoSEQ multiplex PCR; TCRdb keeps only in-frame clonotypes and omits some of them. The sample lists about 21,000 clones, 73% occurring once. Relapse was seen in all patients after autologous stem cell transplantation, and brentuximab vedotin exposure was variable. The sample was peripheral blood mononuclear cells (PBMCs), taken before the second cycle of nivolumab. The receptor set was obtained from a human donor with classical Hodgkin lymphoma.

CDR3: CASSFTGGSKYNEQFF. The CDR3 bases are TGCGCCAGCAGCTTCACGGGGGGCTCTAAGTACAATGAGCAGTTCTTC. V usage is TRBV5-1 and J usage is TRBJ2-1; maybe TRBD2 (7 bases). Trimming removed 2 bases at V and 4 bases at J, with 16 bases between. Germline V lookup: CDR1 SGHRS, CDR2 YFSETQ. The CDR3 sequence is 16 residues long.

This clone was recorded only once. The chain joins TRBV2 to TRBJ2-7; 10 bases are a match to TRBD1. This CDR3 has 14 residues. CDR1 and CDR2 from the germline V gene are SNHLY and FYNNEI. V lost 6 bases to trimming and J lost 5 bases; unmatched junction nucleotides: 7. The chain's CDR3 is CASSRDRGIHEQYF. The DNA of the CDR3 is TGTGCCAGCAGCCGGGACAGGGGTATACACGAGCAGTACTTC.

CDR3 residues: CASSMGRTNTSRANVLTF. The CDR3 DNA sequence: TGTGCCAGTAGTATGGGAAGGACAAACACAAGTCGGGCCAACGTCCTGACTTTC. The rearrangement uses TRBV19 and TRBJ2-6, with D possibly TRBD1 on 5 matching bases. Trimming cost V 3 bases and J 5 bases, with 20 bases left between them. The CDR3 consists of 18 residues. In germline, CDR1 is LNHDA, CDR2 SQIVND (reference sequence).

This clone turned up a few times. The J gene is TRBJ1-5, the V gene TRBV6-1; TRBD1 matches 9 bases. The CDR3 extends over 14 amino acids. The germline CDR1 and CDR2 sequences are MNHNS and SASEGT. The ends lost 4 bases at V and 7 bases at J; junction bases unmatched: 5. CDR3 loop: CASSADRGYQPQHF. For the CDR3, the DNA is TGTGCCAGCAGTGCGGACAGGGGCTACCAGCCCCAGCATTTT.

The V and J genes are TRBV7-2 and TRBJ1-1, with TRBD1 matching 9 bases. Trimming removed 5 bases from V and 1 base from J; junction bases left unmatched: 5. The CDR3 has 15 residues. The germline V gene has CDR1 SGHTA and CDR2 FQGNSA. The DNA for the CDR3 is TGTGCCAGCAGCCCAAAGACAGGGGGGAACACTGAAGCTTTCTTT. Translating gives CASSPKTGGNTEAFF.